The 2 T cell receptor beta chains below all came from one sample that was sequenced in a study of T-cell memory formation after mild COVID-19. Each CDR3 protein is one row after TCRdb ran MiXCR on the 5' RACE reads. The sample shows 300,000 to 350,000 distinct CDR3 sequences, just under 20% of them seen only once. The specimen sequenced was PBMCs or a T cell subset sorted from them (not recorded which). These TCRs come from a man aged 18 to 30 who had mild COVID-19 (a few samples of this study predate the infection). Cell type and time point are not known.

The chain recombines TRBV11-2 with TRBJ2-3; a possible D gene is TRBD2 (7 bases). V was cut by 3 bases and J by 1 base, with 14 bases left in between. CDR3 length equals 16 residues. Germline V lookup: CDR1 SGHAT, CDR2 FQNNGV. This chain's CDR3 is CASSLGGAPGTDTQYF. DNA for the CDR3: TGTGCCAGCAGCTTGGGGGGGGCTCCCGGCACAGATACGCAGTATTTT.

This clonotype was detected only a few times. This rearrangement joins TRBV4-3 to TRBJ2-3; 11 nucleotides align to TRBD2. Germline V CDR1 and CDR2: LGHNA, YSLEER. The CDR3 runs to 17 residues. V lost 2 bases and J lost 0; bases outside the gene matches: 4. The CDR3 nucleotides read TGCGCCAGCAGCCAAAATAGCGGGGGGGTAAGCACAGATACGCAGTATTTT. Protein sequence: CASSQNSGGVSTDTQYF.